These T cell receptor beta chains were read from a single sample in a study of regulatory T cells in long-lasting Graves disease. TCRdb called the multiplex PCR reads again in MiXCR, with one record for every CDR3 protein. The table shows 420,000 or so distinct CDR3 sequences, with around a quarter occurring only once. Sequencing used peripheral blood mononuclear cells (PBMCs), obtained when the disease was refractory, from a patient treated with antithyroid drugs. Receptors originate from a female donor with Graves disease. Both conserved end residues are part of each CDR3. Fields, in order: clone size, V gene, J gene, CDR3 length, CDR3 protein. Clone size is shown for a subset of rows, as once, few, many or a class of expanded clone.

>-|TRBV19|TRBJ1-1|16
CASSIASGKLNTEAFF
>many|TRBV6-1|TRBJ1-5|15
CASRLTGQGNQPQHF
>-|TRBV7-2|TRBJ2-7|14
CASSPTTGPYEQYF
>-|TRBV3-1|TRBJ1-2|14
CASSQMGGAKGYTF
>-|TRBV20-1|TRBJ2-7|14
CSAIPSSGVYEQYF
>-|TRBV5-6|TRBJ2-5|13
CASTPSVRETQYF
>many|TRBV7-3|TRBJ2-7|14
CASSLTGGRDEQYF
>-|TRBV6-5|TRBJ2-5|13
CASSYPREETQYF
>many|TRBV12-3/TRBV12-4|TRBJ2-4|19
CASSPRTSGRALLGNIQYF
>few|TRBV27|TRBJ2-5|14
CASSTGQIQETQYF
>-|TRBV30|TRBJ2-2|14
CAWSGGQGAGELFF
>-|TRBV4-2|TRBJ2-2|15
CASSQVPSRTGELFF
>many|TRBV29-1|TRBJ1-2|14
CSAEGTVSDYGYTF
>-|TRBV25-1|TRBJ2-5|14
CASSDSGSLETQYF
>many|TRBV30|TRBJ2-7|12
CAWSGDRSQQYF
>-|TRBV9|TRBJ1-1|15
CASSVGYSGNTEAFF
>-|TRBV12-3/TRBV12-4|TRBJ2-2|12
CASRPPAGELFF
>-|TRBV28|TRBJ2-1|20
CASSPAAEGPFTSSYNEQFF
>few|TRBV6-1|TRBJ1-1|14
CASRISTGGTGAFF
>-|TRBV19|TRBJ2-7|16
CASSWSSGQGPYEQYF
>few|TRBV15|TRBJ2-1|15
CATSRDGSNYNEQFF
>-|TRBV7-2|TRBJ2-5|16
CASSRMPRATGETQYF
>-|TRBV14|TRBJ1-1|13
CASRDVGGTEAFF
>-|TRBV2|TRBJ2-4|16
CASSERLAGSQRLGFF
>many|TRBV7-2|TRBJ1-2|16
CASSLARRALNYGYTF
>many|TRBV20-1|TRBJ2-7|15
CSARGLAGTDYEQYF
>-|TRBV7-2|TRBJ2-7|13
CASSQWSAYEQYF
>-|TRBV18|TRBJ2-6|14
CASSKISGANVLTF
>many|TRBV30|TRBJ1-2|12
CACDYGDYGYTF
>once|TRBV19|TRBJ1-6|14
CASATGGLGSPLHF
>-|TRBV28|TRBJ2-7|16
CASSFAPTESSYEQYF
>few|TRBV12-3/TRBV12-4|TRBJ2-2|16
CASSLLEGQGAGELFF
>many|TRBV2|TRBJ1-2|14
CASSWGTGNYGYTF
>-|TRBV18|TRBJ1-1|13
CASSPRYEVEAFF
>once|TRBV5-5|TRBJ1-1|14
CASSLDWGGTKAFF
>-|TRBV20-1|TRBJ2-7|12
CSARHGSYEQYF
>many|TRBV15|TRBJ2-7|14
CATSRGQKPYEQYF
>many|TRBV28|TRBJ1-5|17
CASSSGRDRGPNQPQHF
>-|TRBV7-8|TRBJ1-6|17
CASSPPTTGFLSSPLHF
>-|TRBV20-1|TRBJ1-5|14
CSATEARGNQPQHF
>-|TRBV19|TRBJ1-2|17
CASSIELLRQTDYGYTF
>-|TRBV24-1|TRBJ2-5|14
CATSERDRGETQYF
>-|TRBV6-1|TRBJ2-7|13
CASGPRGPYEQYF
>many|TRBV28|TRBJ2-7|16
CASRFWGTGGTYEQYF
>few|TRBV20-1|TRBJ2-7|17
CSARGDLGTPEDYEQYF
>few|TRBV7-9|TRBJ1-3|17
CASSSPSGGGSGNTIYF
>-|TRBV29-1|TRBJ2-7|13
CSAEGDKSYEQYF
>few|TRBV28|TRBJ2-7|13
CAINRGAKTEQYF
>-|TRBV29-1|TRBJ2-4|14
CSVELGGSKNIQYF
>few|TRBV6-1|TRBJ2-2|15
CASRRDASNTGELFF
>few|TRBV30|TRBJ1-4|14
CAWSSGSTNEKLFF